The next 30 T cell receptor beta chains were all read from a single sample in a study of blood T cell repertoires in COVID-19. Sequencing was performed with immunoSEQ multiplex PCR; in TCRdb, only in-frame clones are kept and a portion is missing. The sample consists of around 230,000 clones, approximately 84% of them appearing once. The sample comprised PBMCs or T cells enriched from blood (not recorded which). These receptors all come from a man in his forties who had recovered from COVID-19.

This clone was seen just once. The rearrangement links TRBV5-1 to TRBJ2-4; TRBD1 matches 9 bases. The CDR3 totals 13 residues. V shed 10 bases and J 4 bases; nucleotides not matched to a gene: 6. Germline CDR1 and CDR2: SGHRS and YFSETQ. The CDR3 region is CAAEGTGKNIQYF. The CDR3 bases are TGCGCCGCAGAGGGGACAGGGAAAAACATTCAGTACTTC.

The chain employs TRBV3-1 (or the pseudogene TRBV3-2) and TRBJ1-2; possibly TRBD1 for D (5 bases). Trimming left V 4 bases short and J 7 bases short, with 16 bases between. There are 14 residues in the CDR3. Germline V gene sequence: CDR1 LGHDT, CDR2 YNNKEL (reference sequence). DNA for the CDR3: TGTGCCAGCAGCCCTTTTTCGGGGGGAGGTGGCTACACCTTC. Amino acid sequence: CASSPFSGGGGYTF.

This clone was picked up a small number of times. The genes are TRBV18 and TRBJ1-1; a weak D match, TRBD1 (6 bases). The CDR3 contains 14 residues. The germline V gene has CDR1 KGHSH and CDR2 LQKENI. The V end was cut by 4 bases, the J end by 3 bases, with 12 bases between. CDR3 amino acids: CASSQGHRDTEAFF. The CDR3 DNA follows: TGTGCCAGCTCACAGGGACACCGGGACACTGAAGCTTTCTTT.

V gene TRBV7-2 combines with J gene TRBJ2-2, with no clear D. CDR1 is SGHTA, CDR2 FQGNSA, per germline. The CDR3 covers 14 residues. Trimming took 5 bases from V and 1 from J, leaving 8 bases between them. CDR3 bases: TGTGCCAGCAGCCAGTCAGTGAACACCGGGGAGCTGTTTTTT. It is translated as CASSQSVNTGELFF.

The chain links TRBV5-6 to TRBJ1-1, with D tentatively TRBD1 (5 bases). V lost 3 bases, J lost 1 base, and 13 bases lay in between. This CDR3 comprises 15 residues. Germline values: CDR1 SGHDT, CDR2 YYEEEE. CDR3 coding DNA: TGTGCCAGCAGCTGGGGTCAGGGTTCGAACACTGAAGCTTTCTTT. This sequence encodes CASSWGQGSNTEAFF.

The V and J genes are TRBV28 and TRBJ1-4; maybe TRBD1 (5 bases). The V and J ends lost 2 bases and 10 bases respectively, with 17 bases between them. CDR1 and CDR2 (germline): MDHEN, SYDVKM. CDR3 length: 15 residues. The CDR3 DNA is TGTGCCAGCAGTTTAAGGGCAGTGCTAAGGGGAAAACTGTTTTTT. It yields the protein CASSLRAVLRGKLFF.

CDR3 DNA sequence: TGTGCCAGCAGCGCGAGACAGGGCCCCGTCTATGGCTACACCTTC. Its protein product is CASSARQGPVYGYTF. V and J are TRBV5-5 and TRBJ1-2, with 7 bases that match TRBD1. Germline trimming cut 4 bases from V and 4 bases from J; bases unmatched to any gene: 10. This CDR3 comprises 15 residues. Germline V CDR1 and CDR2: SGHKS, YYEKEE (reference sequence).

The V call is TRBV28, the J call TRBJ1-5; the match to TRBD1 covers 7 bases. The CDR3 is 14 amino acids. From germline, CDR1 is MDHEN and CDR2 SYDVKM. The V segment lost 3 bases and the J segment 5 bases; nucleotides outside the gene matches: 4. The CDR3 loop reads CASSFGTVDQPQHF. The CDR3 DNA sequence: TGTGCCAGCAGTTTCGGGACAGTGGATCAGCCCCAGCATTTT. The full variable domain, completed using reference TRBV28 and TRBJ1-5, is DVKVTQSSRYLVKRTGEKVFLECVQDMDHENMFWYRQDPGLGLRLIYFSYDVKMKEKGDIPEGYSVSREKKERFSLILESASTNQTSMYLCASSFGTVDQPQHFGDGTRLSIL.

The V gene is TRBV2, the J gene TRBJ1-2; D unclear. This CDR3 comprises 12 residues. Trimming stripped 8 bases from V and 2 bases from J, with 9 bases between. Germline-derived CDR1 and CDR2 are SNHLY and FYNNEI. CDR3 region: CASLGGNYGYTF. CDR3 coding DNA: TGTGCCAGCCTCGGCGGAAACTATGGCTACACCTTC. The full variable domain, completed using reference TRBV2 and TRBJ1-2, is EPEVTQTPSHQVTQMGQEVILRCVPISNHLYFYWYRQILGQKVEFLVSFYNNEISEKSEIFDDQFSVERPDGSNFTLKIRSTKLEDSAMYFCASLGGNYGYTFGSGTRLTVV.

This chain connects TRBV2 to TRBJ1-5, with 7 bases aligning to TRBD1. Germline assignment: CDR1 SNHLY and CDR2 FYNNEI. This CDR3 is 14 amino acids long. The V gene end was trimmed by 6 bases and the J gene end by 8 bases; junction bases not matched to a gene: 10. DNA of the CDR3: TGTGCCAGCAGCGCCGCAGGGACAGCCAAGCCCCAGCATTTT. It yields the protein CASSAAGTAKPQHF.

The chain recombines TRBV18 with TRBJ1-3; the D is unclear. This CDR3 is built from 15 residues. Germline V lookup: CDR1 KGHSH, CDR2 LQKENI. V shed 1 base and J shed 0 bases, with 7 bases lying between them. DNA for the CDR3: TGTGCCAGCTCACCACTAGGAGTCTCTGGAAACACCATATATTTT. It is translated as CASSPLGVSGNTIYF.

The rearrangement joins TRBV5-8 to TRBJ1-2; D gene uncertain. The CDR3 loop spans 14 amino acids. Trimming shortened V by 0 bases and J by 3 bases, and 9 bases separated the two germline ends. CDR1 SGHTS and CDR2 YDEGEE come from the germline V gene. The CDR3 nucleotides read TGTGCCAGCAGCTTGGGTTGGCTGGACTATGGCTACACCTTC. This sequence encodes CASSLGWLDYGYTF.

This clone was found a few times. This chain connects TRBV29-1 to TRBJ2-7, with 10 bases that match TRBD1. The germline CDR1 and CDR2 sequences are SQVTM and ANQGSEA. The V segment lost 6 bases and the J segment 6 bases; nucleotides outside the gene matches: 14. The CDR3 contains 15 residues. CDR3 in DNA: TGCAGCGTAGCGACAGGGGGCGTCCCGCTAGTCGAGCAGTACTTC. It translates to CSVATGGVPLVEQYF.

The chain couples TRBV5-4 to TRBJ2-3; the match to TRBD1 covers 10 bases. The CDR3 consists of 15 residues. Germline V gives CDR1 SGHNT, CDR2 YYREEE (reference sequence). The V gene end was trimmed by 4 bases and the J gene end by 4 bases; junction bases not matched to a gene: 6. The CDR3 spells CASSQDRGDSDTQYF. CDR3 bases: TGTGCCAGCAGCCAGGACAGGGGGGATTCAGATACGCAGTATTTT.

The gene calls are TRBV7-8 and TRBJ2-5; TRBD2 aligns across 9 bases. V gave up 1 base and J gave up 5 bases; unmatched junction bases: 5. This CDR3 contains 15 residues. Looked up from germline, CDR1 is SGHVS and CDR2 is FQNEAQ. CDR3 coding DNA: TGTGCCAGCAGCTTAGGCGGGGGGGCCGGGGAGACCCAGTACTTC. Translated, it gives CASSLGGGAGETQYF.

The V call is TRBV10-3, the J call TRBJ2-5, with TRBD2 matching 10 bases. The germline CDR1 and CDR2 sequences are ENHRY and SYGVKD. With 2 bases clipped from V and 2 bases from J, the junction kept 8 bases outside the gene matches. The CDR3 sequence is 17 residues long. CDR3 protein: CAISEASLLAGQETQYF. In DNA, the CDR3 is TGTGCCATCAGTGAGGCATCCTTACTAGCGGGGCAAGAGACCCAGTACTTC.

V gene TRBV6-5 combines with J gene TRBJ1-5; no clear D. Germline-derived CDR1 and CDR2 are MNHEY and SVGAGI. This CDR3 region has 13 residues. V lost 7 bases and J lost 0, with 7 bases in between. The CDR3 spells CASTVNSNQPQHF. CDR3 DNA: TGTGCCAGCACCGTAAATAGCAATCAGCCCCAGCATTTT.

In DNA, the CDR3 is TGTGCCAGCAGTTATGGAGGGACCACTAATGAAAAACTGTTTTTT. Protein product: CASSYGGTTNEKLFF. This rearrangement joins TRBV28 to TRBJ1-4, with D tentatively TRBD1 (5 bases). V was clipped by 4 bases and J by 2 bases, with 11 bases between them. The CDR3 is 15 residues long. Per the germline V gene, CDR1 is MDHEN and CDR2 is SYDVKM.

This rearrangement joins TRBV2 to TRBJ1-4, with D maybe TRBD1 (6 bases). This CDR3 contains 15 residues. V lost 4 bases, J lost 3 bases, and 12 bases lay in between. Germline CDR1 reads SNHLY; CDR2 reads FYNNEI. This CDR3 is CASSGGQGPNEKLFF. The CDR3 DNA reads TGTGCCAGCAGTGGGGGGCAGGGCCCTAATGAAAAACTGTTTTTT.

This clone was counted a single time. Mismatch with germline at one junction end may stem from a read error. The rearrangement uses TRBV9 and TRBJ1-2; no clear D gene. The germline V gene encodes CDR1 SGDLS and CDR2 YYNGEE. The CDR3 totals 13 residues. Written as DNA, the CDR3 is TGTGCCAGCAGCGCGAGGGATGGAGGACCGTTGGGGTTC. This gives the protein CASSARDGGPLGF. Together with reference TRBV9 and TRBJ1-2, the CDR3 gives the full variable domain: DSGVTQTPKHLITATGQRVTLRCSPRSGDLSVYWYQQSLDQGLQFLIQYYNGEERAKGNILERFSAQQFPDLHSELNLSSLELGDSALYFCASSARDGGPLGFGSGTRLTVV.

The chain couples TRBV3-1 (or the pseudogene TRBV3-2) to TRBJ1-5; 8 nucleotides line up with TRBD1. Trimming removed 4 bases from V and 4 bases from J; junction bases left unmatched: 3. This CDR3 region has 14 residues. Germline CDR1 reads LGHDT; CDR2 reads YNNKEL (reference sequence). The CDR3 region has the DNA TGTGCCAGCAGCCTTCGACAGGGGAATCAGCCCCAGCATTTT. Residues: CASSLRQGNQPQHF.

The chain uses TRBV7-3 and TRBJ2-1; D is ambiguous. The CDR3 has 11 residues. The germline V gene has CDR1 SGHTA and CDR2 FQGTGA. V shed 4 bases and J shed 8 bases, with 6 bases lying between them. For the CDR3, the DNA is TGTGCCAGCAGCTCCGGGTATGAGCAGTTCTTC. It encodes CASSSGYEQFF. The variable domain in full, completed from reference TRBV7-3 and TRBJ2-1, reads GAGVSQTPSNKVTEKGKYVELRCDPISGHTALYWYRQSLGQGPEFLIYFQGTGAADDSGLPNDRFFAVRPEGSVSTLKIQRTERGDSAVYLCASSSGYEQFFGPGTRLTVL.

CDR3 protein: CASSPMKGYNTEAFF. The DNA for the CDR3 is TGTGCCAGCAGTCCGATGAAGGGGTATAACACTGAAGCTTTCTTT. The chain carries TRBV28 and TRBJ1-1; tentatively, D is TRBD1 (5 bases). Per germline, CDR1 MDHEN and CDR2 SYDVKM. CDR3 length: 15 amino acids. V lost 5 bases and J 2 bases, leaving 15 bases between the germline ends. The whole variable domain, remainder taken from reference TRBV28 and TRBJ1-1, is DVKVTQSSRYLVKRTGEKVFLECVQDMDHENMFWYRQDPGLGLRLIYFSYDVKMKEKGDIPEGYSVSREKKERFSLILESASTNQTSMYLCASSPMKGYNTEAFFGQGTRLTVV.

The chain employs TRBV11-2 and TRBJ2-5; TRBD1 agrees at 9 bases. CDR3 length: 17 amino acids. The J segment lost 4 bases and the V segment lost 4 bases, leaving 13 bases of the junction unmatched. CDR1 and CDR2 from the germline V gene are SGHAT and FQNNGV. CDR3 DNA: TGTGCCAGCAGCTCTGGGACCGGGACAGGGAGTTCAGAGACCCAGTACTTC. This gives the protein CASSSGTGTGSSETQYF.

The chain links TRBV19 to TRBJ1-6; 8 nucleotides align to TRBD1. CDR1 LNHDA and CDR2 SQIVND come from the germline V gene (reference sequence). The CDR3 spans 16 residues. The V gene end was trimmed by 5 bases and the J gene end by 7 bases; junction bases not matched to a gene: 10. The CDR3 region has the DNA TGTGCCAGTAGTCCCGGGGGGACAGGTGTGAATTCACCCCTCCACTTT. Translation gives CASSPGGTGVNSPLHF.

This clone is a singleton in its sample. The CDR3 bases are TGCGCCAGCAGCTTCTCAGGGTACACCGATGAGCAGTTCTTC. Translating gives CASSFSGYTDEQFF. The chain is built from TRBV5-1 and TRBJ2-1, with TRBD1 as a possible D gene (5 bases). This CDR3 is 14 amino acids long. V lost 2 bases and J 8 bases, leaving 14 bases between the germline ends. Germline V gene data show CDR1 as SGHRS and CDR2 as YFSETQ.

The chain's CDR3 is CASSSWDRASTEAFF. In DNA, the CDR3 is TGCGCCAGCAGCTCCTGGGACAGAGCGAGCACTGAAGCTTTCTTT. V gene TRBV5-1 combines with J gene TRBJ1-1; TRBD1 matches 7 bases. CDR1 and CDR2 (germline): SGHRS, YFSETQ. The CDR3 is 15 amino acids. Losses at the gene ends were 3 bases for V and 4 bases for J; bases not matched to a gene: 9.

This chain uses TRBV28 with TRBJ2-1; possibly TRBD1 for D (5 bases). Germline V CDR1 and CDR2: MDHEN, SYDVKM. The V end was cut by 3 bases, the J end by 8 bases, with 14 bases between. The CDR3 runs to 14 residues. CDR3 residues: CASSFLQSRDEQFF. The CDR3 nucleotides are TGTGCCAGCAGTTTTCTGCAGAGCAGGGATGAGCAGTTCTTC.

The chain carries TRBV6-5 and TRBJ2-3, with D possibly being TRBD1 (5 bases). Germline values: CDR1 MNHEY, CDR2 SVGAGI. This CDR3 is built from 13 residues. V lost 7 bases to trimming and J lost 5 bases, with 13 bases between them. The CDR3 sequence is CASIPQGRDTQYF. Written as DNA, the CDR3 is TGTGCCAGCATCCCCCAGGGTCGAGATACGCAGTATTTT.

This chain joins TRBV4-3 and TRBJ2-1, with 7 bases matching TRBD2. This CDR3 spans 14 amino acids. Germline V CDR1 and CDR2: LGHNA, YSLEER. V dropped 5 bases and J dropped 7; count of bases not matched to a gene: 8. The CDR3 spells CASSNGLVRNEQFF. In DNA, the CDR3 is TGCGCCAGCAGCAACGGACTAGTTCGGAATGAGCAGTTCTTC.